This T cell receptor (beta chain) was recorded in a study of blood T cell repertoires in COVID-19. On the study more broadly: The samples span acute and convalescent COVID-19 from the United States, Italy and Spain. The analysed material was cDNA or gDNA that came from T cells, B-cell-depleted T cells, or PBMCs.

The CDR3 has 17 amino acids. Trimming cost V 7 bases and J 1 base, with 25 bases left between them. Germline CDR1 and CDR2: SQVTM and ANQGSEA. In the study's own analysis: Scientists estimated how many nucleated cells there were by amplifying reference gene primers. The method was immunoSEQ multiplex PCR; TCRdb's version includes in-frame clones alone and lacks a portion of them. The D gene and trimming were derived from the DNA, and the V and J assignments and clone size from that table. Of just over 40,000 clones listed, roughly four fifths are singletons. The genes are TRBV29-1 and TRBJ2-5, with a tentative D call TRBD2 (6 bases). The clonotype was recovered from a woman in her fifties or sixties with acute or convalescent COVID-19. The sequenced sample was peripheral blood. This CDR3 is CSGFFPRDSGVQETQYF. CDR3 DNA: TGCAGCGGATTCTTCCCCCGGGACTCGGGGGTCCAAGAGACCCAGTACTTC.